This is a list of T cell receptor beta chains from one sample in a study of spatial heterogeneity in lung cancer. TCRdb processed the 5' RACE reads anew with MiXCR; each CDR3 protein has one entry. The repertoire holds about 120,000 distinct CDR3 sequences, with 12% as singletons. The starting material was PBMCs, obtained at follow-up. The receptors shown here come from a male donor with early-stage non-small cell lung cancer. The CDR3 runs from the conserved cysteine through the conserved F or W. The D gene is left open where the match is weak. Not every row has a clone size; where given, it reads once, few, many or a size class.

J gene: TRBJ1-2
V gene: TRBV3-1
D gene: TRBD1
clone size: many
CDR3 protein: CASSQGTGTGGYTF
CDR3 DNA: TGTGCCAGCAGCCAAGGGACAGGTACGGGTGGCTACACCTTC

J gene: TRBJ1-4
V gene: TRBV6-2/TRBV6-3
D gene: NA
clone size: few
CDR3 protein: CASSYPQGNEKLFF
CDR3 DNA: TGTGCCAGCAGTTACCCACAGGGAAATGAAAAACTGTTTTTT

J gene: TRBJ2-2
V gene: TRBV5-1
D gene: NA
clone size: many
CDR3 protein: CASSLAGTGELFF
CDR3 DNA: TGCGCCAGCAGCTTGGCGGGGACCGGGGAGCTGTTTTTT

J gene: TRBJ1-2
V gene: TRBV25-1
D gene: NA
clone size: few
CDR3 protein: CASSESIYGYTF
CDR3 DNA: TGTGCCAGCAGTGAATCCATCTATGGCTACACCTTC

J gene: TRBJ2-7
V gene: TRBV11-2
D gene: NA
clone size: many
CDR3 protein: CASSPGGPEQYF
CDR3 DNA: TGTGCCAGCAGCCCCGGAGGGCCCGAGCAGTACTTC

J gene: TRBJ2-7
V gene: TRBV6-2/TRBV6-3
D gene: NA
clone size: NA
CDR3 protein: CASSYLGQSYEQYF
CDR3 DNA: TGTGCCAGCAGTTATCTCGGACAGTCCTACGAGCAGTACTTC

J gene: TRBJ1-6
V gene: TRBV5-1
D gene: TRBD1
clone size: few
CDR3 protein: CASSSKGQGASPLHF
CDR3 DNA: TGCGCCAGCAGCTCGAAAGGACAGGGGGCTTCACCCCTCCACTTT

J gene: TRBJ2-1
V gene: TRBV12-3/TRBV12-4
D gene: TRBD2
clone size: NA
CDR3 protein: CASSPSRRGSAAYNEQFF
CDR3 DNA: TGTGCCAGCAGTCCCTCACGGCGGGGGTCCGCAGCCTACAATGAGCAGTTCTTC

J gene: TRBJ2-6
V gene: TRBV7-2
D gene: NA
clone size: many
CDR3 protein: CASSYPANVLTF
CDR3 DNA: TGTGCCAGCAGCTATCCGGCCAACGTCCTGACTTTC

J gene: TRBJ2-4
V gene: TRBV5-1
D gene: TRBD2
clone size: NA
CDR3 protein: CASSLQAGGVNIQYF
CDR3 DNA: TGCGCCAGCAGCTTGCAGGCGGGGGGCGTAAACATTCAGTACTTC

J gene: TRBJ2-7
V gene: TRBV5-1
D gene: NA
clone size: many
CDR3 protein: CASSFIGFDEQYF
CDR3 DNA: TGCGCCAGCAGCTTTATCGGGTTCGACGAGCAGTACTTC

J gene: TRBJ1-2
V gene: TRBV19
D gene: NA
clone size: few
CDR3 protein: CASSIDQRLSRDGNYGYTF
CDR3 DNA: TGTGCCAGTAGTATCGATCAGAGACTGAGCCGGGACGGCAACTATGGCTACACCTTC

J gene: TRBJ1-1
V gene: TRBV5-6
D gene: TRBD1
clone size: NA
CDR3 protein: CASSLDRGNTEAFF
CDR3 DNA: TGTGCCAGCAGCCTTGACAGGGGGAACACTGAAGCTTTCTTT

J gene: TRBJ2-7
V gene: TRBV29-1
D gene: NA
clone size: many
CDR3 protein: CSVEVTGYYEQYF
CDR3 DNA: TGCAGCGTTGAAGTGACAGGATACTACGAGCAGTACTTC

J gene: TRBJ2-3
V gene: TRBV24-1
D gene: TRBD2
clone size: few
CDR3 protein: CATSDGTSGGSSTDTQYF
CDR3 DNA: TGTGCCACCAGTGATGGGACTAGCGGGGGATCTAGCACAGATACGCAGTATTTT

J gene: TRBJ2-7
V gene: TRBV5-1
D gene: TRBD1
clone size: few
CDR3 protein: CASGTTGGSYEQYF
CDR3 DNA: TGCGCCAGCGGGACCACAGGGGGTTCCTACGAGCAGTACTTC

J gene: TRBJ2-7
V gene: TRBV7-2
D gene: NA
clone size: NA
CDR3 protein: CASSLDPQFSYEQYF
CDR3 DNA: TGTGCCAGCAGCTTAGACCCTCAGTTCTCCTACGAGCAGTACTTC

J gene: TRBJ2-5
V gene: TRBV19
D gene: TRBD1
clone size: many
CDR3 protein: CASSLTTGAVRETQYF
CDR3 DNA: TGTGCCAGTAGCCTAACGACAGGGGCGGTGAGGGAGACCCAGTACTTC

J gene: TRBJ1-6
V gene: TRBV5-1
D gene: NA
clone size: few
CDR3 protein: CASSFTDYNREDSPLHF
CDR3 DNA: TGCGCCAGCAGCTTTACCGACTATAACAGGGAGGATTCACCCCTCCACTTT

J gene: TRBJ2-3
V gene: TRBV7-3
D gene: NA
clone size: NA
CDR3 protein: CARESTDTQYF
CDR3 DNA: TGTGCCAGGGAGAGCACAGATACGCAGTATTTT

J gene: TRBJ2-1
V gene: TRBV7-8
D gene: NA
clone size: NA
CDR3 protein: CASSLGGGEEQFF
CDR3 DNA: TGTGCCAGCAGCTTAGGGGGTGGCGAGGAGCAGTTCTTC

J gene: TRBJ1-1
V gene: TRBV12-3/TRBV12-4
D gene: NA
clone size: NA
CDR3 protein: CASSHAKRNTEAFF
CDR3 DNA: TGTGCCAGCAGCCATGCAAAGAGGAACACTGAAGCTTTCTTT

J gene: TRBJ2-1
V gene: TRBV9
D gene: TRBD2
clone size: NA
CDR3 protein: CASSVELASRNEQFF
CDR3 DNA: TGTGCCAGCAGCGTAGAACTAGCGAGTAGGAATGAGCAGTTCTTC

J gene: TRBJ2-2
V gene: TRBV30
D gene: NA
clone size: NA
CDR3 protein: CALNQQRVFAVAGELFF
CDR3 DNA: TGTGCCTTGAACCAACAGAGGGTGTTCGCGGTAGCCGGGGAGCTGTTTTTT

J gene: TRBJ1-5
V gene: TRBV28
D gene: TRBD1
clone size: NA
CDR3 protein: CASNLDRAGQPQHF
CDR3 DNA: TGTGCCAGCAATCTAGACAGGGCAGGGCAGCCCCAGCATTTT

J gene: TRBJ2-6
V gene: TRBV9
D gene: TRBD2
clone size: many
CDR3 protein: CASSTTSGISGANVLTF
CDR3 DNA: TGTGCCAGCAGCACCACTAGCGGTATCTCTGGGGCCAACGTCCTGACTTTC